The sequence of this TCR beta chain was determined in a study of T-cell memory formation after mild COVID-19. Study as a whole: Clustering of TCRs was largely donor specific.

On this clonotype: The antigen is unknown.

The length of the CDR3 is 14 residues. V shed 4 bases and J shed 8 bases, with 14 bases lying between them. Germline V gives CDR1 LGHNA, CDR2 YSLEER. Study outcomes and limitations: Some clones that responded turned up in pre-infection memory, which suggests that cross-reactive memory joined in. Later expanders leaned CD4+, whereas day 15 to 85 contracting clones were balanced CD4/CD8.

TCRdb processed the 5' RACE reads anew with MiXCR; each CDR3 protein has one entry. Altogether 150,000 to 200,000 distinct CDR3 sequences are present, around a tenth being singletons, with the ten largest covering 3% to 4%. The chain uses TRBV4-3 and TRBJ1-4, with D unresolved. This sequence originates from a man aged 18 to 30 who had mild COVID-19 (a few samples of this study predate the infection). Cell type and time point are not known. What was sequenced was PBMCs or a T cell subset sorted from them (not recorded which). The CDR3, as DNA: TGCGCCAGCAGCCCCACCACCTTCGGGGAAAAACTGTTTTTT. Translating it yields CASSPTTFGEKLFF.